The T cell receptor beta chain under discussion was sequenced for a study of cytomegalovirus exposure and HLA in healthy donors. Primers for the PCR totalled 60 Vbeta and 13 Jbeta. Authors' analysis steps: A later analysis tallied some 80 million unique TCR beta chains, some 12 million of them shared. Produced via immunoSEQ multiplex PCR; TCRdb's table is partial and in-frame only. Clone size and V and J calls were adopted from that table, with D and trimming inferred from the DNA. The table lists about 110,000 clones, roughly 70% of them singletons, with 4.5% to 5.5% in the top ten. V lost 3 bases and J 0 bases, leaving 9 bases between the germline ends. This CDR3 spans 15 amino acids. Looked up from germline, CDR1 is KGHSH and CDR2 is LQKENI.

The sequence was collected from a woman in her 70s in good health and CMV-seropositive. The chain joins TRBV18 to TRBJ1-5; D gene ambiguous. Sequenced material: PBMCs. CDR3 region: CASSPTANSNQPQHF. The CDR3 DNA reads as TGTGCCAGCTCACCTACAGCAAATAGCAATCAGCCCCAGCATTTT. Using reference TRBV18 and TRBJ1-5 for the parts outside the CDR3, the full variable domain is NAGVMQNPRHLVRRRGQEARLRCSPMKGHSHVYWYRQLPEEGLKFMVYLQKENIIDESGMPKERFSAEFPKEGPSILRIQQVVRGDSAAYFCASSPTANSNQPQHFGDGTRLSIL.